A single T cell receptor (beta chain) is shown here with its context. Germline V gives CDR1 MNHNS, CDR2 SASEGT. The CDR3 is 13 residues long. Trimming cost V 1 base and J 4 bases, with 7 bases left between them. Only in-frame clones appear in the TCRdb table, and some are missing; sequencing was by immunoSEQ multiplex PCR. The data show 180,000 or so clones, about 80% seen once. This sample stems from a study of blood T cell repertoires in COVID-19. The specimen sequenced was peripheral blood. The receptor's source is a woman aged 65 to 85 with acute or convalescent COVID-19. The rearrangement joins TRBV6-1 to TRBJ2-5; perhaps TRBD2 as D (6 bases). The CDR3 spells CASSEGGGETQYF. DNA for the CDR3: TGTGCCAGCAGTGAAGGGGGAGGAGAGACCCAGTACTTC.